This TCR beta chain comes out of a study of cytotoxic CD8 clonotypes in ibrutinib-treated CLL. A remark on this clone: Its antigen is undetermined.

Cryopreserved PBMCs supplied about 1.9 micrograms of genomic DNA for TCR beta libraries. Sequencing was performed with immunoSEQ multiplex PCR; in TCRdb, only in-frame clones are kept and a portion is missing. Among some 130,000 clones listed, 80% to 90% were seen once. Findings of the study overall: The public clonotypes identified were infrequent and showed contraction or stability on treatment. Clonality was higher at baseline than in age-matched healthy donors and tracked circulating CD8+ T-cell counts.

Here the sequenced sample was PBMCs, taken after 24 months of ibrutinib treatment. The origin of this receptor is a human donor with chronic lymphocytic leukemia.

The CDR3 loop is CASSQEFRGQGSEKLFF. As DNA, the CDR3 is TGCGCCAGCAGCCAGGAATTTCGGGGACAGGGAAGCGAAAAACTGTTTTTT. This chain joins TRBV4-3 and TRBJ1-4; TRBD1 agrees at 9 bases. V was clipped by 3 bases and J by 8 bases; unmatched bases: 13. This CDR3 region has 17 residues. CDR1 is LGHNA and CDR2 is YSLEER in the germline V gene.